The 14 T cell receptor beta chains listed next were all sequenced from one sample in a study of T cell repertoires in cytomegalovirus infection. TCRdb reprocessed the reads with MiXCR, giving one entry per CDR3 protein. This table has more than 200,000 distinct CDR3 sequences, 8% to 9.5% appearing once. Sequencing used PBMCs. The origin of the receptors is a human donor in good health (CMV status not recorded). Some clones in this sample may be carry-over from other donors' samples.

This clonotype was counted many times. V usage is TRBV28 and J usage is TRBJ2-7; 7 bases align to TRBD2. Trimming took 6 bases from V and 0 from J; bases not matched to a gene: 8. The V gene's germline CDR1 is MDHEN and CDR2 SYDVKM. The CDR3 sequence is 15 residues long. The CDR3 DNA follows: TGTGCCAGCAGGGGGGGGTCCGCGGGCTCCTACGAGCAGTACTTC. This gives the protein CASRGGSAGSYEQYF.

This sequence joins TRBV30 and TRBJ1-1; maybe TRBD1 (5 bases). The germline gives CDR1 GTSNPN, CDR2 SVGIG (reference sequence). The V end was cut by 3 bases, the J end by 0 bases, with 20 bases between. CDR3 size: 17 residues. The CDR3 region is CAWSADKGLPMNTEAFF. The CDR3 region has the DNA TGTGCCTGGAGCGCTGACAAGGGGCTTCCCATGAACACTGAAGCTTTCTTT.

This clonotype was detected ten times or more. The chain carries TRBV2 and TRBJ2-7, with a possible D match to TRBD1 (5 bases). Trimming took 8 bases from V and 1 from J, leaving 21 bases between them. CDR1 SNHLY and CDR2 FYNNEI come from the germline V gene. The CDR3 is made up of 16 amino acids. CDR3 protein: CASDDSGNPSSYEQYF. CDR3 DNA: TGTGCCAGCGATGATTCAGGGAACCCCTCATCCTACGAGCAGTACTTC.

This chain connects TRBV5-6 to TRBJ2-3, with D uncertain. The CDR3 length is 13 residues. The germline V gene encodes CDR1 SGHDT and CDR2 YYEEEE. V shed 2 bases and J shed 6 bases, with 10 bases lying between them. The CDR3 DNA is TGTGCCAGCAGCTTCGGTCCTGGGGATACGCAGTATTTT. Its protein is CASSFGPGDTQYF.

The table lists this clonotype with a few counts. The V and J genes are TRBV7-8 and TRBJ1-2; the D gene is possibly TRBD1 (6 bases). The CDR3 covers 15 residues. CDR1 SGHVS and CDR2 FQNEAQ come from the germline V gene. V was shortened by 4 bases and J by 6 bases, with 18 bases between the two germline ends. The CDR3 loop is CASSSPGGAGDGYTF. DNA for the CDR3: TGTGCCAGCAGCTCCCCGGGGGGCGCTGGGGATGGCTACACCTTC.

In its sample, this clonotype was seen many times. V usage is TRBV5-1 and J usage is TRBJ1-5; 11 bases map to TRBD1. Trimming cost V 4 bases and J 2 bases; bases outside gene matches: 2. The CDR3 spans 15 residues. Looked up from germline, CDR1 is SGHRS and CDR2 is YFSETQ. CDR3 in amino acids: CASSRTGGGNQPQHF. CDR3 nucleotides: TGCGCCAGCAGCCGGACAGGGGGCGGCAATCAGCCCCAGCATTTT.

The chain employs TRBV29-1 and TRBJ1-2; TRBD1 agrees at 8 bases. CDR3 length: 13 residues. Germline V gene sequence: CDR1 SQVTM, CDR2 ANQGSEA. The J segment lost 4 bases and the V segment lost 4 bases, leaving 5 bases of the junction unmatched. Here the CDR3 reads CSVVDREAYGYTF. The CDR3 DNA follows: TGCAGCGTTGTGGACAGGGAGGCCTATGGCTACACCTTC.

The gene calls are TRBV20-1 and TRBJ2-5, with D tentatively TRBD2 (5 bases). The CDR3 spans 16 residues. The germline gives CDR1 DFQATT, CDR2 SNEGSKA (reference sequence). V was trimmed by 3 bases and J by 5 bases, leaving 22 bases between them. CDR3 nucleotide sequence: TGCAGTGCTAGGATGCCCGGGATAAGTGGTGTGGAGACCCAGTACTTC. Translating gives CSARMPGISGVETQYF.

The rearrangement joins TRBV5-1 to TRBJ2-3; 11 bases map to TRBD2. The CDR3 is 17 residues long. Per the germline V gene, CDR1 is SGHRS and CDR2 is YFSETQ. J gave up 2 bases and V 2 bases, and 7 bases lay outside the gene matches. The CDR3 here is CASSLASSGGPTDTQYF. CDR3 in DNA: TGCGCCAGCAGCTTAGCTTCTAGCGGGGGGCCCACAGATACGCAGTATTTT.

Note on this clonotype: The germline gene is not matched at one end of the junction; a read error may be the cause. V and J are TRBV5-3 and TRBJ2-3; TRBD2 aligns across 8 bases. TRBV5-3 is given ORF status, its function remaining uncertain. The CDR3 sequence is 16 residues long. CDR3 in amino acids: CASSLGLAGHTDTQYF. The CDR3 DNA follows: TGTGCCAGCAGCTTGGGGCTAGCGGGCCACACAGATACGCAGTATTTT.

This clonotype was picked up a small number of times. The chain couples TRBV3-1 to TRBJ2-6, with 15 bases fitting TRBD2. CDR1 is LGHDT, CDR2 YNNKEL, per germline (reference sequence). CDR3 length equals 20 residues. The ends lost 3 bases at V and 3 bases at J; junction bases unmatched: 9. Here the CDR3 DNA reads TGTGCCAGCAGCCAGAGACCGGGACTAGCGGGAGGTGGTGGGGCCAACGTCCTGACTTTC. Protein sequence: CASSQRPGLAGGGGANVLTF.

In this sample, this clonotype turned up many times. The chain uses TRBV7-8 and TRBJ2-1, with 7 bases lining up with TRBD1. V shed 5 bases and J 8 bases; nucleotides not matched to a gene: 9. Germline loops: CDR1 SGHVS, CDR2 FQNEAQ. This CDR3 is built from 14 residues. This CDR3 is CASSPRQGADEQFF. The CDR3 coding sequence is TGTGCCAGCAGCCCAAGACAGGGAGCCGATGAGCAGTTCTTC.

Ten or more counts support this clonotype. The CDR3 loop reads CASSLAGDSNQPQHF. The CDR3 region has the DNA TGTGCCAGCAGCTTAGCAGGGGACAGCAATCAGCCCCAGCATTTT. The chain recombines TRBV7-9 with TRBJ1-5; the D gene is possibly TRBD1 (5 bases). Germline V gene sequence: CDR1 SEHNR, CDR2 FQNEAQ (reference sequence). With 0 bases removed from V and 1 base from J, the gap between germline ends came to 7 bases. This CDR3 is built from 15 residues.

This clonotype was recorded many times. The chain combines TRBV5-1 with TRBJ1-4; possibly TRBD1 for D (6 bases). The CDR3 loop spans 15 amino acids. Trimming shortened V by 1 base and J by 3 bases, and 10 bases separated the two germline ends. Germline CDR1 reads SGHRS; CDR2 reads YFSETQ. In DNA form, the CDR3 reads TGCGCCAGCAGCTTGACAGGGCCCGCTAATGAAAAACTGTTTTTT. Translation: CASSLTGPANEKLFF. Filled out from reference TRBV5-1 and TRBJ1-4, the complete variable domain reads KAGVTQTPRYLIKTRGQQVTLSCSPISGHRSVSWYQQTPGQGLQFLFEYFSETQRNKGNFPGRFSGRQFSNSRSEMNVSTLELGDSALYLCASSLTGPANEKLFFGSGTQLSVL.